Listed here is a single T cell receptor (beta chain). Antigen specificity is unknown. Samples each had at least 6 micrograms of total RNA extracted. Deletions cut 5 bases from V and 5 bases from J, with 18 bases between. The CDR3 is 16 residues long. This entry comes from a study of blood T cells in healthy people across ages. As for the study in general: Capture via template switching afforded approximately one barcoded beta molecule per two T cells.

A second roughly 7 to 12 cycle PCR used barcoded and J-beta primers. MiXCR, run by TCRdb on the 5' RACE reads, gives a single entry per CDR3 protein. The sample comprises about 1.4 million distinct CDR3 sequences, around 55% of which are singletons, and 5.5% to 8% rests with the top ten. General study findings and limits: Researchers said unsorted PBMCs prevented a conclusive naive versus antigen-experienced comparison.

Sequenced sample: blood. The rearrangement links TRBV12-3 or TRBV12-4 to TRBJ1-4; possibly TRBD1 for D (5 bases). This TCR derives from a man younger than 35 in good health. For the CDR3, the DNA is TGTGCCAGCAGTGGGGGGGTTCAGGAGTACAATGAAAAACTGTTTTTT. Protein: CASSGGVQEYNEKLFF.